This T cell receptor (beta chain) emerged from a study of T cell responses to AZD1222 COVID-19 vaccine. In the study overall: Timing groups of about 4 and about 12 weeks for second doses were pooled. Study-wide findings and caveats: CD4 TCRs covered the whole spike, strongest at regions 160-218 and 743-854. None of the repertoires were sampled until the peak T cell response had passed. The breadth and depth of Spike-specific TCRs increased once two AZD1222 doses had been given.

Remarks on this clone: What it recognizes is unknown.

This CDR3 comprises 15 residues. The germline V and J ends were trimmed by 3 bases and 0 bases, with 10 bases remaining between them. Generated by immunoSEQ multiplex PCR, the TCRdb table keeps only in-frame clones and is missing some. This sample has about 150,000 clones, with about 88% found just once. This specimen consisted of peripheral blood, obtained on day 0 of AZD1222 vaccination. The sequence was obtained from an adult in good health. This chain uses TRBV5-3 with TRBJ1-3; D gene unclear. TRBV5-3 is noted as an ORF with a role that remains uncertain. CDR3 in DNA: TGTGCCAGAAGCTGTCCCCAGGACTCTGGAAACACCATATATTTT. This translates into CARSCPQDSGNTIYF.